This is a list of T cell receptor beta chains from one sample in a study of T cell repertoires in cytomegalovirus infection. Using its own MiXCR run on the reads, TCRdb lists one record per CDR3 protein. The table records hundreds of thousands of distinct CDR3 sequences, roughly 24% of them present only once. The sample taken for sequencing was CD8+ T cells from PBMCs. These TCRs come from a human donor in good health (CMV status not recorded). Some clones in this sample may be carry-over from other donors' samples. CDR3s include the opening cysteine and the closing phenylalanine or tryptophan. The size field is filled for only some rows; it gives once, few, many or a size class.

length,V,size,J,CDR3
17,TRBV7-8,many,TRBJ2-5,CASSLGTSGTVQETQYF
14,TRBV3-1,many,TRBJ1-2,CASSQEAVPGGYTF
12,TRBV12-5,NA,TRBJ2-1,CASALRLDEQFF
15,TRBV20-1,few,TRBJ1-2,CSARPGTGANYGYTF
17,TRBV28,few,TRBJ2-2,CASSQWTGKINTGELFF
17,TRBV14,few,TRBJ2-3,CASSQDWLAGSTDTQYF
12,TRBV29-1,NA,TRBJ2-7,CSVEGGVYEQYF
17,TRBV15,NA,TRBJ2-1,CATSREHPGLVSDEQFF
16,TRBV28,many,TRBJ2-1,CASSFRSSGGLGEQFF
15,TRBV7-3,NA,TRBJ2-1,CASSTPGIPYNEQFF
15,TRBV2,few,TRBJ1-6,CASTSSSPGGSPLHF
14,TRBV19,NA,TRBJ2-7,CASSIFAGGYEQYF
17,TRBV7-9,NA,TRBJ2-7,CASSTGTSGPLSYEQYF
13,TRBV7-9,NA,TRBJ2-7,CASRPSGGYEQYF
19,TRBV6-2/TRBV6-3,NA,TRBJ2-3,CASSYREGTAITSTDTQYF
17,TRBV7-9,many,TRBJ2-1,CASSFMTGPSSYNEQFF
16,TRBV6-2/TRBV6-3,NA,TRBJ2-1,CASSPGPLSSYNEQFF
15,TRBV7-3,few,TRBJ2-5,CASSLKPTSGETQYF
15,TRBV14,few,TRBJ2-1,CASSLGVGTSHEQFF
13,TRBV7-9,many,TRBJ1-1,CASSPYKNTEAFF
14,TRBV14,NA,TRBJ1-2,CASSLGGADYGYTF
14,TRBV6-2/TRBV6-3,NA,TRBJ2-2,CASSYLRDTGELFF
10,TRBV20-1,many,TRBJ1-1,CSARNTEAFF
13,TRBV5-6,NA,TRBJ1-2,CASSSPGHYGYTF
16,TRBV5-1,NA,TRBJ2-1,CASSLSSGTAYNEQFF
12,TRBV7-9,many,TRBJ2-1,CASSLRWGEQFF
13,TRBV2,NA,TRBJ2-7,CAAEGGTPRGQYF
18,TRBV6-6,few,TRBJ1-5,CASSSPGTPGYSNQPQHF
14,TRBV7-9,NA,TRBJ2-1,CASSSLAAYNEQFF
16,TRBV11-3,NA,TRBJ2-1,CASSLVDRGLNNEQFF
13,TRBV7-9,few,TRBJ2-1,CASSLVGGHEQFF
16,TRBV2,few,TRBJ2-5,CASSEELAGGPETQYF
12,TRBV27,NA,TRBJ2-2,CTSLANTGELFF
14,TRBV20-1,once,TRBJ1-5,CSARTGLGNQPQHF
16,TRBV6-2/TRBV6-3,few,TRBJ2-1,CASRILGTGNYNEQFF
17,TRBV15,NA,TRBJ1-5,CATSRDRRTGRGQPQHF
15,TRBV6-2/TRBV6-3,few,TRBJ1-2,CASSPRGGFNYGYTF
13,TRBV20-1,NA,TRBJ2-1,CSGPSGGYNEQFF
15,TRBV19,many,TRBJ2-1,CASTPGQGAYNEQFF
17,TRBV7-8,many,TRBJ2-2,CASSLARRSPGTGELFF
13,TRBV28,many,TRBJ2-7,CASSLEGTDEQYF
12,TRBV7-9,many,TRBJ2-4,CASRPLVDIQYF
15,TRBV7-6,NA,TRBJ1-2,CASSEQGLANYGYTF
15,TRBV2,NA,TRBJ2-1,CASSEIPVSYNEQFF
15,TRBV5-1,few,TRBJ2-1,CASSPPAGPYNEQFF
14,TRBV5-1,NA,TRBJ1-2,CASRHPGLNYGYTF
16,TRBV15,NA,TRBJ2-3,CATSRVTGEDADTQYF